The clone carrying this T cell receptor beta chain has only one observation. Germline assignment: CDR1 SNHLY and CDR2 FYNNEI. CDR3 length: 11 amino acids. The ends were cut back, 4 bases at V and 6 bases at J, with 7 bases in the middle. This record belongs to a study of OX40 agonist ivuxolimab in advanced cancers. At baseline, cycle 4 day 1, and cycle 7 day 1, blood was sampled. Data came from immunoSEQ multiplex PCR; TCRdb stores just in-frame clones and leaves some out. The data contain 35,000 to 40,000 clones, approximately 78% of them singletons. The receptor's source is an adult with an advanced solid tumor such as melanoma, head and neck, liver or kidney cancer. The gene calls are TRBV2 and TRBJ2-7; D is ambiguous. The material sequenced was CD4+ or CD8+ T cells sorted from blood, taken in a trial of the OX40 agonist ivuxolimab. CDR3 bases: TGTGCCAGCAGTGTTGCCCGCGAGCAGTACTTC. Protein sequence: CASSVAREQYF.